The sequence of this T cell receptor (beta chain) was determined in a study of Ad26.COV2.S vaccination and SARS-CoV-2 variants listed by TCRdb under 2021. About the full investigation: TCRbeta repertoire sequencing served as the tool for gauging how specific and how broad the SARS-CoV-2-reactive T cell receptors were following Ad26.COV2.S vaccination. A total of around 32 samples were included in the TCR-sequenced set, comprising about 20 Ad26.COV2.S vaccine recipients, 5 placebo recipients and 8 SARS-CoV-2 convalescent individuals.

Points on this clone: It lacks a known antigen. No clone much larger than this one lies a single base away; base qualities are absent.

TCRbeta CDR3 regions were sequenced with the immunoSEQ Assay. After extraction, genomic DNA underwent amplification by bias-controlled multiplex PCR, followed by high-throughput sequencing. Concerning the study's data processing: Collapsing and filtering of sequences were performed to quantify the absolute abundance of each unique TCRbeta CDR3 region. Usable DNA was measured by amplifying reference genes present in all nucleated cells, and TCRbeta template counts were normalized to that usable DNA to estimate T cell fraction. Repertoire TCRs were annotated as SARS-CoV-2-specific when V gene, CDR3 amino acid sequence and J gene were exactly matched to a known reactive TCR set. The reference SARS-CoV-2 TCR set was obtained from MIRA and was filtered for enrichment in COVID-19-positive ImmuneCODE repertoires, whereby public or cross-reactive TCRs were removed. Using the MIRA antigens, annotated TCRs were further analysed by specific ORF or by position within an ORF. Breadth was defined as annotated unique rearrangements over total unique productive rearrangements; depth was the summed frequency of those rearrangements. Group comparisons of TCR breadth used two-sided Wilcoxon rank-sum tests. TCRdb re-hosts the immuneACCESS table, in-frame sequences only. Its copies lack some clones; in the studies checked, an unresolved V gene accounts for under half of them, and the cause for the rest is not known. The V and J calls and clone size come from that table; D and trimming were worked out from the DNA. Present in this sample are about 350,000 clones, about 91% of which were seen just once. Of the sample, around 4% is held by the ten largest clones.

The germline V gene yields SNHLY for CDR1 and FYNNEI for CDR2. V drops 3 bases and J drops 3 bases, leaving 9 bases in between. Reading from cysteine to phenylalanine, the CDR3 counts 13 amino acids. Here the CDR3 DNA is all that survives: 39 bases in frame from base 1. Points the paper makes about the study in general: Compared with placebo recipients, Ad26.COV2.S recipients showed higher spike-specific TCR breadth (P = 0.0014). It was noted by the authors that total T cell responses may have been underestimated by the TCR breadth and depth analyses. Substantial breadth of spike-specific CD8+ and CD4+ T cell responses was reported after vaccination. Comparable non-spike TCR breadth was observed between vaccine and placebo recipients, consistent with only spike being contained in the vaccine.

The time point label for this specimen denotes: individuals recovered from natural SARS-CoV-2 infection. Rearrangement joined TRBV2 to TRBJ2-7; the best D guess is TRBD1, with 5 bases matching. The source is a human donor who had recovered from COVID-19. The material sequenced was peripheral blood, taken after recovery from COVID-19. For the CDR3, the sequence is CASSDRQNYEQYF. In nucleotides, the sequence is TGTGCCAGCAGTGACCGACAGAACTACGAGCAGTACTTC.